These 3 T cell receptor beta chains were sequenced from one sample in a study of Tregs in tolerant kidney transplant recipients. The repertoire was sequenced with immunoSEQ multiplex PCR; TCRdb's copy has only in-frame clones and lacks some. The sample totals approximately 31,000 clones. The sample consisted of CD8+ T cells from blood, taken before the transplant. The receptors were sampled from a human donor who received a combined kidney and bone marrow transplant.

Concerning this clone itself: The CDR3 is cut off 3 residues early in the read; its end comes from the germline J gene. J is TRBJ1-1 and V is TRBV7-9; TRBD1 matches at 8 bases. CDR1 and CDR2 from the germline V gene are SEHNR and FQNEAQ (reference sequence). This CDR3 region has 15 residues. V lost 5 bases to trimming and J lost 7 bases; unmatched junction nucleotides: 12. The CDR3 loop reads CASSGLGQVFNEAFF. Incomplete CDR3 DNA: TGTGCCAGCAGCGGCCTGGGACAGGTGTTCAATGAA.

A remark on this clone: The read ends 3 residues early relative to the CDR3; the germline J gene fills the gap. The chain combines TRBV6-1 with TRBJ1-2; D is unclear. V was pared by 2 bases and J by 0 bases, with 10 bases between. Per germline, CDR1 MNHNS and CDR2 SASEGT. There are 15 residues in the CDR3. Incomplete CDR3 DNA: TGTGCCAGCAGTGAACAGGAGTATGCTAACTATGGC. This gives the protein CASSEQEYANYG. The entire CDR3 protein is CASSEQEYANYGYTF.

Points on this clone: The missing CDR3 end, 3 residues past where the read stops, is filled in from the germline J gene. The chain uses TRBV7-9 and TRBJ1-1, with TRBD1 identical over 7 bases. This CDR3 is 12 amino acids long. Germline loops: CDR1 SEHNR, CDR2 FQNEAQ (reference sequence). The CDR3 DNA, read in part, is TGTGCCAGCAGCTTAGCCGACAGGGTG. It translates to CASSLADRV. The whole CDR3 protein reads CASSLADRVAFF.